These 9 T cell receptor beta chains came from one sample sequenced in a study of OX40 agonist ivuxolimab in advanced cancers. The assay was immunoSEQ multiplex PCR, and TCRdb's table has in-frame clones only and misses some. The table lists over 55,000 clones, 75% to 85% of them singletons. The input for sequencing was CD4+ or CD8+ T cells sorted from blood, taken in a trial of the OX40 agonist ivuxolimab. The source of these receptors is an adult with an advanced solid tumor such as melanoma, head and neck, liver or kidney cancer.

This clone was seen only once. The gene calls are TRBV7-2 and TRBJ2-3, with 7 bases aligning to TRBD2. V lost 5 bases and J lost 6; bases outside the gene matches: 17. Germline V lookup: CDR1 SGHTA, CDR2 FQGNSA. The CDR3 runs 17 residues. DNA for the CDR3: TGTGCCAGCAGCGCACTCGGGACTACACGTCTAGCGGATACGCAGTATTTT. This translates into CASSALGTTRLADTQYF.

The V gene is TRBV28, the J gene TRBJ2-7; 7 bases line up with TRBD1. The J segment lost 1 base and the V segment lost 5 bases, leaving 8 bases of the junction unmatched. The CDR3 has 15 residues. Germline V CDR1 and CDR2: MDHEN, SYDVKM. Here the CDR3 reads CASSPPGTASYEQYF. The CDR3 nucleotides are TGTGCCAGCAGTCCCCCCGGGACAGCATCCTACGAGCAGTACTTC.

The chain carries TRBV28 and TRBJ1-5; 9 bases agree with TRBD1. V gave up 1 base and J gave up 0 bases; unmatched junction bases: 4. The CDR3 extends over 17 amino acids. CDR1 is MDHEN, CDR2 SYDVKM, per germline. CDR3 in amino acids: CASSLLTGGLSNQPQHF. CDR3 sequence (DNA): TGTGCCAGCAGTTTATTAACAGGGGGCCTTAGCAATCAGCCCCAGCATTTT.

V usage is TRBV27 and J usage is TRBJ2-7, with a weak D call TRBD1 (6 bases). Germline V gene sequence: CDR1 MNHEY, CDR2 SMNVEV (reference sequence). Between the trimmed V and J ends, which lost 7 bases and 5 bases, there was a span of 12 bases. CDR3 length: 12 residues. The CDR3 sequence is CASKVRDNEQYF. In nucleotides, the CDR3 is TGTGCCAGCAAGGTCAGGGACAACGAGCAGTACTTC.

The chain links TRBV5-6 to TRBJ2-2; the match to TRBD1 covers 7 bases. The CDR3 extends over 17 amino acids. Germline V gene lookup returns CDR1 SGHDT and CDR2 YYEEEE. The V segment lost 1 base and the J segment 2 bases; nucleotides outside the gene matches: 8. This CDR3 is CASSLFLGTANTGELFF. CDR3 nucleotide sequence: TGTGCCAGCAGCTTGTTCTTGGGGACAGCTAACACCGGGGAGCTGTTTTTT.

This clone has a single count. The chain has TRBV6-5 and TRBJ2-2, with 7 bases identical to TRBD1. The germline gives CDR1 MNHEY, CDR2 SVGAGI. The CDR3 is 16 amino acids. V was clipped by 4 bases and J by 5 bases; unmatched bases: 10. The CDR3, as DNA: TGTGCCAGCAGTTCCGCCCTGAAGACAGGGACCGGGGAGCTGTTTTTT. Its protein product is CASSSALKTGTGELFF.

The rearrangement links TRBV5-4 to TRBJ2-3; perhaps TRBD2 as D (5 bases). The germline V gene has CDR1 SGHNT and CDR2 YYREEE (reference sequence). This CDR3 has 16 amino acids. Trimming removed 2 bases at V and 0 bases at J, with 13 bases between. CDR3 coding DNA: TGTGCCAGCAGCTTTGGGTCCGGCGGGAGCACAGATACGCAGTATTTT. Translated: CASSFGSGGSTDTQYF.

This chain links TRBV28 with TRBJ1-4; 10 bases map to TRBD1. V lost 10 bases and J lost 6; bases outside the gene matches: 5. Germline CDR1 reads MDHEN; CDR2 reads SYDVKM. The CDR3 is 13 amino acids. CDR3 nucleotides: TGTGCCACGTTCGGGACAGGGGATGAAAAACTGTTTTTT. Its protein product is CATFGTGDEKLFF. Based on the CDR3 plus reference TRBV28 and TRBJ1-4, the full variable domain is DVKVTQSSRYLVKRTGEKVFLECVQDMDHENMFWYRQDPGLGLRLIYFSYDVKMKEKGDIPEGYSVSREKKERFSLILESASTNQTSMYLCATFGTGDEKLFFGSGTQLSVL.

This chain connects TRBV4-3 to TRBJ2-7; 9 bases match TRBD2. Germline V gene lookup returns CDR1 LGHNA and CDR2 YSLEER. With V trimmed by 0 bases and J by 3 bases, 9 bases remained unmatched. The CDR3 covers 17 residues. The CDR3 spells CASSQDRVAGESYEQYF. CDR3 nucleotides: TGCGCCAGCAGCCAAGATCGGGTAGCGGGGGAGAGCTACGAGCAGTACTTC.